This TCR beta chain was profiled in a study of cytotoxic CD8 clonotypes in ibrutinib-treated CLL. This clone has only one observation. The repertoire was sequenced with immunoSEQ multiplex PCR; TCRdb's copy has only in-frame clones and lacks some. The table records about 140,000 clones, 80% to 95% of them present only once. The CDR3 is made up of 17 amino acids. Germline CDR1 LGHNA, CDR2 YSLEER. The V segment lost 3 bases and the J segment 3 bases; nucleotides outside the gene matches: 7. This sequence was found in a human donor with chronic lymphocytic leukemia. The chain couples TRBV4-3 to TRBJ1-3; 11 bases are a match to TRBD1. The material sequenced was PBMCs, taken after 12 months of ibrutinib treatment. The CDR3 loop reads CASSQVPGQGDGNTIYF. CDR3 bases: TGCGCCAGCAGCCAGGTCCCGGGACAGGGGGATGGAAACACCATATATTTT.